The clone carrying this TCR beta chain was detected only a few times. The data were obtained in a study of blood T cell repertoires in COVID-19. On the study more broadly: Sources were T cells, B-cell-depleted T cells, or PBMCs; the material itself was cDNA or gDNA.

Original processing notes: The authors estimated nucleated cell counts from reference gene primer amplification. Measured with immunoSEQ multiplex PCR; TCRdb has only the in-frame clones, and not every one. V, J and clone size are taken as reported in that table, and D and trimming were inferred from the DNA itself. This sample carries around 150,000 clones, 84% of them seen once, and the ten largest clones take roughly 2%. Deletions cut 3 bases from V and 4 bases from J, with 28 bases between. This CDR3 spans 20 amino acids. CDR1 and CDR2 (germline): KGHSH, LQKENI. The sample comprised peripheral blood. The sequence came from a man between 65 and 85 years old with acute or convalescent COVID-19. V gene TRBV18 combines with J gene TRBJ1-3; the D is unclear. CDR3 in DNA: TGTGCCAGCTCACCCTCAACCACTCTTCAGATGACATATGGAGGAAACACCATATATTTT. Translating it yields CASSPSTTLQMTYGGNTIYF.